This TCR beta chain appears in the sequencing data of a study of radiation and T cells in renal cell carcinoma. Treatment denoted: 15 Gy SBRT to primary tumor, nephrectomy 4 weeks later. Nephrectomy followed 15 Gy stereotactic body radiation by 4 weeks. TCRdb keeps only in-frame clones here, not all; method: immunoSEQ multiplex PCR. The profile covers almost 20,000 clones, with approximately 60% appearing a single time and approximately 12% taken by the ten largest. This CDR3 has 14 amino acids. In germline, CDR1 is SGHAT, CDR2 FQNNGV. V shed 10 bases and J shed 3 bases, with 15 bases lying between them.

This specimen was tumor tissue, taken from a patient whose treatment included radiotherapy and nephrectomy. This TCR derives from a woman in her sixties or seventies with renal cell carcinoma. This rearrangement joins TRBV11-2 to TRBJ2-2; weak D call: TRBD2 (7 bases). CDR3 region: CATKRGAHTGELFF. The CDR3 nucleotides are TGTGCCACCAAACGGGGGGCCCACACCGGGGAGCTGTTTTTT.